The 18 T cell receptor beta chains below were found in one sample sequenced in a study of human T cells and chemical hapten exposure. As to time point: patch test 2, 6 weeks after DPC sensitization. Treatment described: therapeutic diphenylcyclopropenone sensitization with weekly scalp DPC. In TCRdb, the RACE reads were re-called with MiXCR into one record per CDR3 protein. This repertoire shows about 400,000 distinct CDR3 sequences, roughly 6% found once; its top ten account for approximately 5.4%. The sample was whole blood, taken in connection with sensitization to the hapten diphenylcyclopropenone (DPC). These receptors were obtained from a woman aged 18-29 years with alopecia areata. Some clones in this sample may be carry-over from other donors' samples.

In regard to this clonotype: Possible read error: a much larger clone is one base away. The chain has TRBV28 and TRBJ1-5; D perhaps matches TRBD1 (5 bases). Germline values: CDR1 MDHEN, CDR2 SYDVKM. The CDR3 totals 15 residues. CDR3 in DNA: TGTGCCAGCGGTTTGGGACCTACCGGGCATCAGCCCCAGCATTTT. Amino acid sequence: CASGLGPTGHQPQHF.

In DNA form, the CDR3 reads TGTGCCAGCGGGGCCGGGACAGGCTTCACTGAAGCTTTCTTT. It translates to CASGAGTGFTEAFF. The chain carries TRBV11-1 and TRBJ1-1; 8 nucleotides match TRBD1. With 8 bases clipped from V and 4 bases from J, the junction kept 9 bases outside the gene matches. Per germline, CDR1 SGHAT and CDR2 FQDESV (reference sequence). This CDR3 contains 14 residues.

The sample holds many counts of this clonotype. The chain is built from TRBV7-2 and TRBJ2-1; D unclear. CDR1 is SGHTA, CDR2 FQGNSA, per germline. The CDR3 runs 13 residues. The V gene lost 5 bases and the J gene lost 5 bases, with 10 bases spanning the gap. CDR3 in DNA: TGTGCCAGCAGCCCAATTGGGAACAATGAGCAGTTCTTC. Translating gives CASSPIGNNEQFF.

This clonotype has more than one count but fewer than ten. The chain has TRBV7-8 and TRBJ2-5; no firm D call. V lost 2 bases and J 2 bases, leaving 6 bases between the germline ends. The CDR3 has 13 amino acids. Germline lookup yields CDR1 SGHVS and CDR2 FQNEAQ. The CDR3 sequence: CASSLNLQETQYF. In nucleotides, the CDR3 is TGTGCCAGCAGCTTAAACCTACAAGAGACCCAGTACTTC.

The sample holds a few counts of this clonotype. The chain is built from TRBV10-3 and TRBJ2-5, with D tentatively TRBD1 or TRBD2 (6 bases each). Trimming pared 0 bases from V and 7 bases from J, leaving 12 bases between. The CDR3 runs to 14 residues. Germline assignment: CDR1 ENHRY and CDR2 SYGVKD. The CDR3: CAISESRGRWTQYF. In DNA, the CDR3 is TGTGCCATCAGTGAGTCAAGGGGGAGGTGGACCCAGTACTTC.

There are many counts of this clonotype. V and J are TRBV5-1 and TRBJ2-5; TRBD1 might be the D (6 bases). Trimming removed 0 bases at V and 1 base at J, with 13 bases between. The CDR3 is 16 amino acids. The germline V gene has CDR1 SGHRS and CDR2 YFSETQ. The CDR3 reads CASSLARTASQETQYF. CDR3 DNA sequence: TGCGCCAGCAGCTTGGCCCGGACAGCCTCCCAAGAGACCCAGTACTTC.

This chain links TRBV6-2 or TRBV6-3 with TRBJ1-5; TRBD1 matches 7 bases. J was trimmed by 7 bases and V by 5 bases; bases with no gene match: 5. Germline V gives CDR1 MNHEY, CDR2 SVGEGT. CDR3 size: 13 residues. DNA for the CDR3: TGTGCCAGCAGTCCCTTAGGGGGCCAGCCCCAGCATTTT. Amino acids: CASSPLGGQPQHF.

There are a few counts of this clonotype. The rearrangement links TRBV7-9 to TRBJ2-1; possible D gene TRBD2, 5 bases. V was cut by 3 bases and J by 8 bases, with 11 bases left in between. Germline V gene sequence: CDR1 SEHNR, CDR2 FQNEAQ (reference sequence). The CDR3 sequence is 13 residues long. DNA of the CDR3: TGTGCCAGCAGCTTTGACCCGGAGGATGAGCAGTTCTTC. Translation gives CASSFDPEDEQFF.

This clonotype was observed at least ten times. The chain recombines TRBV10-3 with TRBJ2-3, with 9 bases matching TRBD2. Losses at the gene ends were 6 bases for V and 2 bases for J; bases not matched to a gene: 9. Germline CDR1 ENHRY, CDR2 SYGVKD. This CDR3 region has 16 residues. CDR3 in DNA: TGTGCCATCAGACTTTCGGAGCGGGGGGTCACAGATACGCAGTATTTT. It translates to CAIRLSERGVTDTQYF.

This clonotype has a handful of counts. The chain carries TRBV3-1 and TRBJ1-1; D is possibly TRBD1 (5 bases). Trimming pared 4 bases from V and 0 bases from J, leaving 12 bases between. The germline CDR1 and CDR2 sequences are LGHDT and YNNKEL (reference sequence). The CDR3 contains 15 residues. The chain's CDR3 is CASSLPGRLNTEAFF. For the CDR3, the DNA is TGTGCCAGCAGCCTACCGGGACGGTTGAACACTGAAGCTTTCTTT.

This clonotype has more than one count but fewer than ten. The rearrangement links TRBV7-9 to TRBJ2-7; D perhaps matches TRBD1 (6 bases). CDR3 length: 11 amino acids. Looked up from germline, CDR1 is SEHNR and CDR2 is FQNEAQ (reference sequence). The V end was cut by 7 bases, the J end by 13 bases, with 17 bases between. CDR3 loop: CASTDTDSLYF. CDR3 in DNA: TGTGCCAGCACCGATACGGACAGCCTTTACTTC.

This clonotype was recorded many times. The gene calls are TRBV7-2 and TRBJ2-3; TRBD2 aligns across 12 bases. The CDR3 has 20 residues. V was pared by 2 bases and J by 1 base, with 13 bases of the junction left unmatched. The germline V gene encodes CDR1 SGHTA and CDR2 FQGNSA. The DNA for the CDR3 is TGTGCCAGCAGCTTAACTAGCGGGGGGTCCTACACAACACGCACAGATACGCAGTATTTT. Residues: CASSLTSGGSYTTRTDTQYF.

This clonotype was observed at least ten times. V gene TRBV29-1 combines with J gene TRBJ2-2, with TRBD2 as a possible D gene (7 bases). The CDR3 contains 13 residues. CDR1 is SQVTM and CDR2 is ANQGSEA in the germline V gene. Trimming removed 5 bases at V and 5 bases at J, with 12 bases between. CDR3 residues: CSVKGGGTGELFF. The CDR3, as DNA: TGCAGCGTTAAAGGGGGAGGGACCGGGGAGCTGTTTTTT.

This clonotype was seen many times. V and J are TRBV6-5 and TRBJ2-7; maybe TRBD1 (6 bases). In germline, CDR1 is MNHEY, CDR2 SVGAGI. Trimming pared 0 bases from V and 3 bases from J, leaving 15 bases between. This CDR3 has 16 residues. CDR3 in amino acids: CASSYSSWGLGYEQYF. CDR3 sequence (DNA): TGTGCCAGCAGTTACTCGAGCTGGGGGCTCGGCTACGAGCAGTACTTC.

This clonotype was observed many times. The V and J genes are TRBV5-5 and TRBJ1-1; D not certain. The CDR3 is made up of 14 amino acids. V lost 2 bases to trimming and J lost 4 bases, with 12 bases between them. Germline lookup yields CDR1 SGHKS and CDR2 YYEKEE (reference sequence). CDR3 nucleotides: TGTGCCAGCAGCTTAGATACGTGGGGCACTGAAGCTTTCTTT. This translates into CASSLDTWGTEAFF.

This clonotype was detected only a few times. The V and J genes are TRBV28 and TRBJ2-5; D not resolved. CDR3 length: 15 amino acids. Germline V lookup: CDR1 MDHEN, CDR2 SYDVKM. The V gene lost 5 bases and the J gene lost 1 base, with 14 bases spanning the gap. DNA for the CDR3: TGTGCCAGCAGTGTCGACAATCACTCCCAAGAGACCCAGTACTTC. As protein: CASSVDNHSQETQYF.

This clonotype was counted ten times or more. CDR3 sequence: CASSPLGAENNSPLHF. CDR3 nucleotides: TGTGCCAGCAGCCCTCTAGGGGCAGAAAATAATTCACCCCTCCACTTT. J is TRBJ1-6 and V is TRBV7-9; perhaps TRBD1 as D (5 bases). The CDR3 runs to 16 residues. The germline V gene encodes CDR1 SEHNR and CDR2 FQNEAQ (reference sequence). V dropped 5 bases and J dropped 5 bases, with 16 bases sitting between them.

The CDR3 DNA is TGCGCCAGCAGCCAAGGAGCGGCGGAAGAGACCCAGTACTTC. This encodes CASSQGAAEETQYF. J is TRBJ2-5 and V is TRBV4-1, with D perhaps matching TRBD2 (5 bases). Germline loops: CDR1 MGHRA, CDR2 YSYEKL. CDR3 length: 14 residues. V dropped 1 base and J dropped 3 bases, with 9 bases sitting between them.